The 11 T cell receptor beta chains listed next were all sequenced from one sample in a study of metastatic and nonmetastatic thyroid tumors. TCRdb re-analyzed the PCR reads using MiXCR. The sample has 30,000 to 35,000 clones; about 21% are singletons. All patients were treatment-naive before thyroid surgery. Material: tumor tissue. The receptors stem from a male donor with papillary thyroid cancer or a benign thyroid nodule (not recorded which). Some clones in this sample may be carry-over from other donors' samples.

This clone came up many times. This CDR3 reads CASSQEAETEAFF. The CDR3, as DNA: TGTGCCAGCAGCCAAGAGGCGGAGACTGAAGCTTTCTTT. The rearrangement joins TRBV3-1 to TRBJ1-1; D gene unclear. From germline, CDR1 is LGHDT and CDR2 YNNKEL (reference sequence). CDR3 length: 13 residues. V was trimmed by 0 bases and J by 5 bases, leaving 7 bases between them.

The chain joins TRBV6-1 to TRBJ2-7, with TRBD2 matching over 8 bases. Losses at the gene ends were 2 bases for V and 6 bases for J; bases not matched to a gene: 6. The CDR3 has 14 amino acids. The germline V gene has CDR1 MNHNS and CDR2 SASEGT. In DNA form, the CDR3 reads TGTGCCAGCAGTGAATCCGCCGGGGGGGCCGAGCAGTACTTC. Its translation: CASSESAGGAEQYF.

This clone showed up many times. J is TRBJ1-1 and V is TRBV7-9; perhaps TRBD1 as D (5 bases). Per germline, CDR1 SEHNR and CDR2 FQNEAQ (reference sequence). Trimming left V 1 base short and J 2 bases short, with 8 bases between. The CDR3 is 14 residues long. CDR3 loop: CASSLGQINTEAFF. In DNA form, the CDR3 reads TGTGCCAGCAGCTTAGGACAGATAAACACTGAAGCTTTCTTT.

At least ten counts were recorded for this clone. The chain uses TRBV29-1 and TRBJ2-1; D gene uncertain. The V end was cut by 4 bases, the J end by 9 bases, with 16 bases between. CDR1 and CDR2 (germline): SQVTM, ANQGSEA. The CDR3 has 13 residues. CDR3 bases: TGCAGCGTTGTCTCTGACGGTGGTGGTGAGCAGTTCTTC. Translating it yields CSVVSDGGGEQFF.

At least ten counts were recorded for this clone. The chain carries TRBV5-1 and TRBJ1-1; 9 bases match TRBD1. Trimming at V came to 4 bases and at J to 0 bases, leaving 1 base not matched to a gene. In germline, CDR1 is SGHRS, CDR2 YFSETQ. The CDR3 spans 14 residues. The CDR3 sequence: CASSRTGVNTEAFF. CDR3 nucleotide sequence: TGCGCCAGCAGCAGGACAGGGGTGAACACTGAAGCTTTCTTT. Full variable domain (rest looked up from reference TRBV5-1 and TRBJ1-1): KAGVTQTPRYLIKTRGQQVTLSCSPISGHRSVSWYQQTPGQGLQFLFEYFSETQRNKGNFPGRFSGRQFSNSRSEMNVSTLELGDSALYLCASSRTGVNTEAFFGQGTRLTVV.

The table lists this clone with many counts. The chain employs TRBV9 and TRBJ1-1, with D hard to call. Germline V gives CDR1 SGDLS, CDR2 YYNGEE. V lost 3 bases and J lost 5, with 11 bases in between. The CDR3 extends over 13 amino acids. This CDR3 reads CASSDRVGTEAFF. CDR3 bases: TGTGCCAGCAGCGACCGGGTTGGTACTGAAGCTTTCTTT.

The J gene is TRBJ2-1, the V gene TRBV7-3; no definite D call. Germline V CDR1 and CDR2: SGHTA, FQGTGA. The CDR3 spans 14 residues. Trimming stripped 0 bases from V and 9 bases from J, with 12 bases between. CDR3 region: CASSLTGPPTEQFF. As DNA, the CDR3 is TGTGCCAGCAGCTTAACCGGACCCCCCACTGAGCAGTTCTTC.

The V gene is TRBV7-2, the J gene TRBJ1-1; perhaps TRBD1 as D (6 bases). The CDR3 is made up of 15 amino acids. Trimming took 3 bases from V and 0 from J, leaving 11 bases between them. The germline V gene encodes CDR1 SGHTA and CDR2 FQGNSA. CDR3 in DNA: TGTGCCAGCAGCTTGCTGACAGGAGTGAACACTGAAGCTTTCTTT. This gives the protein CASSLLTGVNTEAFF.

Many counts were recorded for this clone. The J gene is TRBJ2-6, the V gene TRBV5-1; perhaps TRBD2 as D (5 bases). CDR1 SGHRS and CDR2 YFSETQ come from the germline V gene. This CDR3 has 17 residues. V dropped 0 bases and J dropped 0 bases, with 10 bases sitting between them. The chain's CDR3 is CASSLGRGNSGANVLTF. The CDR3 coding sequence is TGCGCCAGCAGCTTGGGACGGGGAAACTCTGGGGCCAACGTCCTGACTTTC.

The V call is TRBV18, the J call TRBJ1-6; 7 bases match TRBD1. V shed 6 bases, J shed 6 bases, and the junction held 8 bases outside the gene matches. This CDR3 is 15 amino acids long. The germline CDR1 and CDR2 sequences are KGHSH and LQKENI. Here the CDR3 DNA reads TGTGCCAGCTCTCGAGAGACAGGGTTTAATTCACCCCTCCACTTT. Amino acids: CASSRETGFNSPLHF. Filled out from reference TRBV18 and TRBJ1-6, the complete variable domain reads NAGVMQNPRHLVRRRGQEARLRCSPMKGHSHVYWYRQLPEEGLKFMVYLQKENIIDESGMPKERFSAEFPKEGPSILRIQQVVRGDSAAYFCASSRETGFNSPLHFGNGTRLTVT.

The chain's CDR3 is CSAGTGRDYGYTF. The CDR3 DNA sequence: TGCAGTGCTGGGACAGGGCGGGACTATGGCTACACCTTC. The rearrangement uses TRBV20-1 and TRBJ1-2, with 9 bases fitting TRBD1. V lost 5 bases to trimming and J lost 3 bases; unmatched junction nucleotides: 4. Germline-derived CDR1 and CDR2 are DFQATT and SNEGSKA (reference sequence). This CDR3 has 13 amino acids.